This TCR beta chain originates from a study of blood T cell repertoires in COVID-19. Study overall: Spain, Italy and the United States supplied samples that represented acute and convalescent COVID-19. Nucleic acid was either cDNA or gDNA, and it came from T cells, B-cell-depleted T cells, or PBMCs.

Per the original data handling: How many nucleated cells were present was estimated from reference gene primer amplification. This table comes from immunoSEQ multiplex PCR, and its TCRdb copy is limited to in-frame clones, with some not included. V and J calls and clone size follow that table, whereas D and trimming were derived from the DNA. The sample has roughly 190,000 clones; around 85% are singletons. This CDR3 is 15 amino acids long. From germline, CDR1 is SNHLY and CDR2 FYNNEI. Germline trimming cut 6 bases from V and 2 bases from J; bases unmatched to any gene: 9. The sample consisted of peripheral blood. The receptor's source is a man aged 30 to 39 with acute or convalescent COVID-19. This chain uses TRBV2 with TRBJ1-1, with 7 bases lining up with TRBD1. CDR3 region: CASRARGQINTEAFF. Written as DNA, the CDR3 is TGTGCCAGCAGAGCTAGGGGACAGATAAACACTGAAGCTTTCTTT. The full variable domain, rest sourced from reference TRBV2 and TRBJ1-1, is EPEVTQTPSHQVTQMGQEVILRCVPISNHLYFYWYRQILGQKVEFLVSFYNNEISEKSEIFDDQFSVERPDGSNFTLKIRSTKLEDSAMYFCASRARGQINTEAFFGQGTRLTVV.